This TCR beta chain came from a study of CD8 T cells in ankylosing spondylitis. Remarks on this clonotype: No antigen is known for it.

Quantitative molecular-barcoded 5'-RACE generated the TCR beta libraries. MiXCR, applied by TCRdb to the 5' RACE reads, yields one record per CDR3 protein. The sample lists about 750,000 distinct CDR3 sequences, under 20% seen once, with 15% to 20% in the top ten. CDR1 is DFQATT, CDR2 SNEGSKA, per germline (reference sequence). The CDR3 spans 13 residues. Trimming shortened V by 3 bases and J by 6 bases, and 14 bases separated the two germline ends. Study observations and caveats: Both synovial fluid and blood in reactive arthritis had previously been reported to carry some motif variants. A motif of roughly 8 highly homologous TCR beta variants was seen as apparently characteristic of ankylosing spondylitis blood. The authors reported significant enrichment of disease-linked clones in matched ankylosing spondylitis synovial fluid.

Material for sequencing was blood, either unsorted or a sorted T cell fraction (not recorded which). The clonotype originates from a male donor with ankylosing spondylitis. This chain links TRBV20-1 with TRBJ1-2; TRBD1 might be the D (6 bases). CDR3 in amino acids: CSASPLTGNGYTF. The CDR3 DNA is TGCAGTGCTAGCCCCCTAACAGGGAATGGCTACACCTTC.